The 20 T cell receptor beta chains below all came from one sample that was sequenced in a study of blood T cell repertoires in COVID-19. Libraries were prepared by immunoSEQ multiplex PCR; TCRdb keeps only in-frame clonotypes and omits some of them. In the table there are some 77,000 clones, about four fifths of which are singletons. The sequencing input was peripheral blood. The receptor source for this set is a man aged 65 to 85 with acute or convalescent COVID-19.

This clone came up once. The chain couples TRBV3-1 (or the pseudogene TRBV3-2) to TRBJ1-5; D remains ambiguous. The CDR3 spans 12 residues. V was clipped by 2 bases and J by 7 bases, with 6 bases between them. Germline V gene sequence: CDR1 LGHDT, CDR2 YNNKEL (reference sequence). The CDR3 reads CASSQFGQPQHF. CDR3 coding DNA: TGTGCCAGCAGCCAATTTGGCCAGCCCCAGCATTTT.

This clone was seen a few times. The chain carries TRBV27 and TRBJ2-2; D remains unclear. The CDR3 length is 13 residues. Germline-derived CDR1 and CDR2 are MNHEY and SMNVEV (reference sequence). V lost 9 bases and J lost 4, with 12 bases in between. CDR3 DNA sequence: TGTGCCAGTTCGCCAGGTTTCACCGGGGAGCTGTTTTTT. This codes for CASSPGFTGELFF.

The chain joins TRBV7-3 to TRBJ1-3; D remains unclear. Germline loops: CDR1 SGHTA, CDR2 FQGTGA. The CDR3 length is 13 residues. The ends were cut back, 0 bases at V and 3 bases at J, with 3 bases in the middle. CDR3 DNA sequence: TGTGCCAGCAGCTTAACTCTTGGAAACACCATATATTTT. Protein sequence: CASSLTLGNTIYF.

V usage is TRBV7-2 and J usage is TRBJ1-1; perhaps TRBD1 as D (6 bases). The germline V gene has CDR1 SGHTA and CDR2 FQGNSA. The CDR3 extends over 15 amino acids. Trimming left V 1 base short and J 0 bases short, with 9 bases between. In DNA form, the CDR3 reads TGTGCCAGCAGCTTAGGGGACAACCTGAACACTGAAGCTTTCTTT. The encoded protein is CASSLGDNLNTEAFF.

The chain joins TRBV3-1 (or the pseudogene TRBV3-2) to TRBJ2-1; 9 bases fit TRBD1. There are 16 residues in the CDR3. V lost 2 bases and J lost 5; bases outside the gene matches: 7. From germline, CDR1 is LGHDT and CDR2 YNNKEL (reference sequence). The CDR3 is CASSQPSDRGHNEQFF. CDR3 sequence (DNA): TGTGCCAGCAGCCAACCTTCGGACAGGGGCCACAATGAGCAGTTCTTC.

This clone was counted only a few times. The J gene is TRBJ1-2, the V gene TRBV27; TRBD1 is a possible D gene (6 bases). The CDR3 length is 13 residues. V was shortened by 3 bases and J by 8 bases, with 13 bases between the two germline ends. The germline CDR1 and CDR2 sequences are MNHEY and SMNVEV (reference sequence). The CDR3 DNA is TGTGCCAGCAGTTTCACAGGGTTTCAGGGCTACACCTTC. Its protein product is CASSFTGFQGYTF.

The rearrangement links TRBV18 to TRBJ1-2; 7 bases agree with TRBD1. V lost 1 base and J lost 6; bases outside the gene matches: 2. Germline V lookup: CDR1 KGHSH, CDR2 LQKENI. The CDR3 has 13 residues. DNA for the CDR3: TGTGCCAGCTCACCACAGGGGGCTGATGGCTACACCTTC. Its translation is CASSPQGADGYTF. Drawing the rest from reference TRBV18 and TRBJ1-2, the complete variable domain is NAGVMQNPRHLVRRRGQEARLRCSPMKGHSHVYWYRQLPEEGLKFMVYLQKENIIDESGMPKERFSAEFPKEGPSILRIQQVVRGDSAAYFCASSPQGADGYTFGSGTRLTVV.

This clone came up once. The chain employs TRBV7-6 and TRBJ1-1; tentative D call: TRBD1 (6 bases). Trimming left V 4 bases short and J 1 base short, with 10 bases between. Germline V gene sequence: CDR1 SGHVS, CDR2 FNYEAQ. This CDR3 is 14 amino acids long. Here the CDR3 DNA reads TGTGCCAGCAGCTCAGGGGTTGAGAACACTGAAGCTTTCTTT. The encoded protein is CASSSGVENTEAFF.

The rearrangement joins TRBV28 to TRBJ2-3; the D is unclear. V shed 7 bases and J shed 7 bases, with 15 bases lying between them. Per the germline V gene, CDR1 is MDHEN and CDR2 is SYDVKM. The CDR3 contains 13 residues. CDR3 DNA: TGTGCCAGCACTAAATTACTCCGCCATACGCAGTATTTT. Amino acids: CASTKLLRHTQYF.

The chain combines TRBV29-1 with TRBJ2-7, with 7 bases lining up with TRBD1. Unmatched junction bases numbered 8, after V lost 6 bases and J lost 3 bases. CDR3 length: 13 amino acids. CDR1 and CDR2 from the germline V gene are SQVTM and ANQGSEA. This CDR3 is CSVRPRQGYEQYF. CDR3 sequence (DNA): TGCAGCGTCAGACCACGACAGGGCTACGAGCAGTACTTC.

The rearrangement joins TRBV11-1 to TRBJ2-5; TRBD2 agrees at 13 bases. CDR1 SGHAT and CDR2 FQDESV come from the germline V gene (reference sequence). The CDR3 runs to 16 residues. The V gene end was trimmed by 0 bases and the J gene end by 5 bases; junction bases not matched to a gene: 3. CDR3 region: CASSLAGLAGVETQYF. The CDR3 DNA is TGTGCCAGCAGCTTAGCCGGACTAGCGGGAGTGGAGACCCAGTACTTC.

The chain employs TRBV10-1 and TRBJ2-7; TRBD2 matches 8 bases. The V and J ends lost 4 bases and 0 bases, in that order; junction bases with no gene match: 5. Germline V gene data show CDR1 as WNHNN and CDR2 as SYGVQD (reference sequence). CDR3 length: 15 residues. CDR3 in amino acids: CASSGPAGGSYEQYF. CDR3 coding DNA: TGCGCCAGCAGTGGGCCGGCGGGAGGCTCCTACGAGCAGTACTTC.

This clone was observed once. The genes are TRBV28 and TRBJ2-4; D gene uncertain. Germline values: CDR1 MDHEN, CDR2 SYDVKM. There are 15 residues in the CDR3. V shed 3 bases and J shed 0 bases, with 9 bases lying between them. CDR3 bases: TGTGCCAGCAGTTTCACCGCAGTAGCCAAAAACATTCAGTACTTC. It yields the protein CASSFTAVAKNIQYF.

The rearrangement links TRBV18 to TRBJ1-1; 7 bases are shared with TRBD1. Germline V gene sequence: CDR1 KGHSH, CDR2 LQKENI. V dropped 2 bases and J dropped 5; count of bases not matched to a gene: 11. CDR3 length: 16 amino acids. The CDR3: CASSPEGARVRTEAFF. CDR3 DNA sequence: TGTGCCAGCTCACCAGAGGGGGCGCGTGTCCGAACTGAAGCTTTCTTT.

This clone has just one count. The rearrangement joins TRBV28 to TRBJ2-5; 9 bases align to TRBD2. The germline V gene has CDR1 MDHEN and CDR2 SYDVKM. The CDR3 has 15 residues. V trimming: 2 bases; J trimming: 2 bases; junction bases outside the gene matches: 3. The CDR3 DNA is TGTGCCAGCAGTTTACTAGCGGGGCCGCAAGAGACCCAGTACTTC. Protein: CASSLLAGPQETQYF.

The J gene is TRBJ1-5, the V gene TRBV19; TRBD1 matches 8 bases. Looked up from germline, CDR1 is LNHDA and CDR2 is SQIVND (reference sequence). V shed 8 bases and J 1 base; nucleotides not matched to a gene: 4. The CDR3 has 14 amino acids. This CDR3 reads CASRAGGSNQPQHF. CDR3 DNA: TGTGCCAGTCGGGCAGGGGGCAGCAATCAGCCCCAGCATTTT.

This chain uses TRBV7-2 with TRBJ2-7, with D perhaps matching TRBD2 (6 bases). The germline gives CDR1 SGHTA, CDR2 FQGNSA. The ends were cut back, 3 bases at V and 0 bases at J, with 15 bases in the middle. This CDR3 spans 16 amino acids. CDR3 amino acids: CASSFEGLASSYEQYF. The CDR3 DNA sequence: TGTGCCAGCAGCTTCGAGGGACTGGCGAGCTCCTACGAGCAGTACTTC. The full variable domain, rest sourced from reference TRBV7-2 and TRBJ2-7, is GAGVSQSPSNKVTEKGKDVELRCDPISGHTALYWYRQSLGQGLEFLIYFQGNSAPDKSGLPSDRFSAERTGGSVSTLTIQRTQQEDSAVYLCASSFEGLASSYEQYFGPGTRLTVT.

The chain joins TRBV28 to TRBJ1-1; tentatively, D is TRBD1 (5 bases). Per the germline V gene, CDR1 is MDHEN and CDR2 is SYDVKM. The CDR3 spans 14 residues. V was cut by 7 bases and J by 5 bases, with 17 bases left in between. The CDR3 DNA sequence: TGTGCCAGCACCTGGGGCGGGGGAGGGACTGAAGCTTTCTTT. This sequence encodes CASTWGGGGTEAFF.

Concerning this clone itself: Other DNA sequences from this sample encode an identical CDR3 as well. The chain couples TRBV25-1 to TRBJ1-1; 8 bases map to TRBD1. The CDR3 is made up of 14 amino acids. V lost 3 bases and J lost 4; bases outside the gene matches: 4. The germline V gene has CDR1 MGHDK and CDR2 SYGVNS. The CDR3 DNA is TGTGCCAGCAGTGAGTACAGGGGGATCACTGAAGCTTTCTTT. Encoded protein: CASSEYRGITEAFF.

This clone was seen a handful of times. This rearrangement joins TRBV28 to TRBJ2-1; D unresolved. CDR1 is MDHEN and CDR2 is SYDVKM in the germline V gene. The V gene lost 5 bases and the J gene lost 3 bases, with 8 bases spanning the gap. The length of the CDR3 is 13 residues. The CDR3 here is CASSSTDYNEQFF. CDR3 bases: TGTGCCAGCAGTAGTACTGACTACAATGAGCAGTTCTTC.